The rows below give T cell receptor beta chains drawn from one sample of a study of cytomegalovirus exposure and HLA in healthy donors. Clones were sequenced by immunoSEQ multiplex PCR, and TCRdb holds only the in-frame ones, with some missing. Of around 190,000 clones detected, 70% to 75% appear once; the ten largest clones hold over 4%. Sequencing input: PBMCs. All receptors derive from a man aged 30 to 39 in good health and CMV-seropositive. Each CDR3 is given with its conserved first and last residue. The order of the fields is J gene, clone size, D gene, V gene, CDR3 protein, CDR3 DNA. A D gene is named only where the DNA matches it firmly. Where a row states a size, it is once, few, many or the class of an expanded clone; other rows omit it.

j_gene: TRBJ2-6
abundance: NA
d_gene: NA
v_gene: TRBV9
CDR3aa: CASSVAPGSSGANVLTF
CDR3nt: TGTGCCAGCAGCGTAGCTCCGGGGAGCTCTGGGGCCAACGTCCTGACTTTC

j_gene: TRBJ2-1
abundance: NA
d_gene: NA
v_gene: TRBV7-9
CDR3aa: CASSFSSGAHNEQFF
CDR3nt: TGTGCCAGCAGCTTTTCCTCTGGGGCACACAATGAGCAGTTCTTC

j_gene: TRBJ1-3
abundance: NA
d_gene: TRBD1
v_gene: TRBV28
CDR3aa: CASSSSPGQGASGNTIYF
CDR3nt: TGTGCCAGCAGTTCATCTCCGGGACAGGGGGCTTCTGGAAACACCATATATTTT

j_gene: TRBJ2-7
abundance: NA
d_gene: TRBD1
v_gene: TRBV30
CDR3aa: CAWSALGQGGSYEQYF
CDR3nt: TGTGCCTGGAGTGCCTTAGGACAGGGGGGATCCTACGAGCAGTACTTC

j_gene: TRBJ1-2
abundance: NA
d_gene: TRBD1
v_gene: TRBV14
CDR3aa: CASSQWDRGYTF
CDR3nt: TGTGCCAGCAGCCAATGGGACAGGGGCTACACCTTC

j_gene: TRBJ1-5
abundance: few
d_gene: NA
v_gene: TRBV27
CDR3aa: CASSYRVGQPQHF
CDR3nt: TGTGCCAGCAGCTACAGGGTGGGTCAGCCCCAGCATTTT

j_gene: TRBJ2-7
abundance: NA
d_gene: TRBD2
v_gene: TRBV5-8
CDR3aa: CASSPPAGVTGGSHYEQYF
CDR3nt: TGTGCCAGCAGCCCCCCCGCGGGCGTCACCGGGGGGAGCCACTACGAGCAGTACTTC

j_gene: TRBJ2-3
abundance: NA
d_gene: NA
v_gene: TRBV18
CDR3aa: CASSPKLQPTDTQYF
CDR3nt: TGTGCCAGCTCACCAAAGCTCCAACCCACAGATACGCAGTATTTT

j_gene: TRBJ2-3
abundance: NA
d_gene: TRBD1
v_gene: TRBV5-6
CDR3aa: CASSLDRTGGGFSTDTQYF
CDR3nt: TGTGCCAGCAGCTTGGATCGGACAGGTGGTGGGTTTAGCACAGATACGCAGTATTTT

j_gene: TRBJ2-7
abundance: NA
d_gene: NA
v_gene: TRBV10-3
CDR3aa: CAISGPNLEQRAYEQYF
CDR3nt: TGTGCCATCAGTGGGCCCAATCTGGAACAGAGGGCCTACGAGCAGTACTTC

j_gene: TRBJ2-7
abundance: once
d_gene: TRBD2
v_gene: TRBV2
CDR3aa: CASSGLAGGPPEQYF
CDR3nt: TGTGCCAGCAGTGGGCTAGCGGGAGGCCCCCCCGAGCAGTACTTC

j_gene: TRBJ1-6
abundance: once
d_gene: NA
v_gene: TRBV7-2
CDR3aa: CASSIQGTGSPLHF
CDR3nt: TGTGCCAGCAGCATACAGGGTACTGGTTCACCCCTCCACTTT

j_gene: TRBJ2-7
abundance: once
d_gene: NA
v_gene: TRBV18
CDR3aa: CASSPGAYEQYF
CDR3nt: TGTGCCAGCTCACCCGGGGCCTACGAGCAGTACTTC

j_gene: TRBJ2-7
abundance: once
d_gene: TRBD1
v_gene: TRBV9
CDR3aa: CASSVSNGTGRREQYF
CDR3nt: TGTGCCAGCAGCGTTTCAAACGGGACAGGGCGGCGCGAGCAGTACTTC

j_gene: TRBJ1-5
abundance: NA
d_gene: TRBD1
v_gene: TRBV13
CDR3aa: CASSSRGNQPQHF
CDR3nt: TGTGCCAGCAGCTCCAGGGGGAATCAGCCCCAGCATTTT

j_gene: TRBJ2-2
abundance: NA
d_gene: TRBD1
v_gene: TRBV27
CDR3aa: CASSIGTGPRTGELFF
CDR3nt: TGTGCCAGCAGTATAGGGACAGGGCCTCGCACCGGGGAGCTGTTTTTT

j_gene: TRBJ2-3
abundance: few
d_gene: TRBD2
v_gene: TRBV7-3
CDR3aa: CASSLGGGGADTQYF
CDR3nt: TGTGCCAGCAGCTTAGGGGGGGGTGGAGCAGATACGCAGTATTTT

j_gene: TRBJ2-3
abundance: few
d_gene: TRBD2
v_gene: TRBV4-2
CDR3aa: CASSQDQSRTSGGKDTQYF
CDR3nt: TGTGCCAGCAGCCAAGATCAATCGCGAACTAGCGGGGGGAAGGATACGCAGTATTTT

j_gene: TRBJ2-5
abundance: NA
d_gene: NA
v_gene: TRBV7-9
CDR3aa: CASSSFGLTTSRETQYF
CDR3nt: TGTGCCAGCAGCTCGTTTGGGCTTACAACTAGCCGGGAGACCCAGTACTTC

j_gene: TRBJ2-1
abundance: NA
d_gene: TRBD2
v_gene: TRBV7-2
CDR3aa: CASSLSSGAYNEQFF
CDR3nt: TGTGCCAGCAGCTTAAGTAGCGGGGCTTACAATGAGCAGTTCTTC

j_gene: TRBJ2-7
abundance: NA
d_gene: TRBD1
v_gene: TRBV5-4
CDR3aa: CASSPGTGMLGSYEQYF
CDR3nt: TGTGCCAGCAGCCCCGGGACAGGGATGCTGGGCTCCTACGAGCAGTACTTC

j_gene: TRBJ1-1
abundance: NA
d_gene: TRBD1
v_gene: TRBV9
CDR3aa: CASSEGGQVNTEAFF
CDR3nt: TGTGCCAGCAGCGAAGGAGGACAGGTGAACACTGAAGCTTTCTTT

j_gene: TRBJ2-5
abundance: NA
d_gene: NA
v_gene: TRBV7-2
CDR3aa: CASSPIAPGETQYF
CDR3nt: TGTGCCAGCAGCCCCATCGCGCCGGGGGAGACCCAGTACTTC

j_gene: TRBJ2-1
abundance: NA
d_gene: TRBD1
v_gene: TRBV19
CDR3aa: CASSKGTGWDEQFF
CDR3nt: TGTGCCAGTAGTAAGGGGACAGGGTGGGATGAGCAGTTCTTC

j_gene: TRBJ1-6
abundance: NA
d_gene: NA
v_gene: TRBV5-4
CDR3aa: CASSREGGPRRSPLHF
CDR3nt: TGTGCCAGCAGCCGCGAGGGTGGCCCGAGGCGGTCACCCCTCCACTTT

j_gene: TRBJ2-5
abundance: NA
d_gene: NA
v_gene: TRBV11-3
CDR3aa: CASSRNPGKVETQYF
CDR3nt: TGTGCCAGCAGCCGAAATCCAGGGAAGGTAGAGACCCAGTACTTC

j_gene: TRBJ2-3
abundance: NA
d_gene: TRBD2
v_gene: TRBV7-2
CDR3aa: CASSLILAGGDTQYF
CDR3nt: TGTGCCAGCAGCTTAATACTAGCGGGGGGCGATACGCAGTATTTT

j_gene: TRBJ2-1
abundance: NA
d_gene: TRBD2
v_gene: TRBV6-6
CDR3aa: CASRRQTSGVYNEQFF
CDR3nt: TGTGCCAGCAGACGCCAAACTAGCGGGGTCTACAATGAGCAGTTCTTC